This TCR beta chain originates from a study of T cells after yellow fever vaccination. Study as a whole: The authors prepared low-cell-number fractions using SMART-Seq v4 Ultra Low Input.

V lost 3 bases, J lost 9 bases, and 15 bases lay in between. The CDR3 spans 15 residues. One entry per CDR3 protein results from TCRdb running MiXCR on the 5' RACE reads. The data hold 550,000 or so distinct CDR3 sequences, with under 25% observed a single time. The sequencing here drew on PBMCs, taken 15 days after the yellow fever booster vaccination. This clonotype was obtained from a man younger than 40 who received the YFV17D yellow fever vaccine. The chain joins TRBV12-3 or TRBV12-4 to TRBJ1-6; TRBD1 is a possible D gene (6 bases). Written as DNA, the CDR3 is TGTGCCAGCAGTTTGGGCCAGGGGATCGGTTCACCCCTCCACTTT. The encoded protein is CASSLGQGIGSPLHF.